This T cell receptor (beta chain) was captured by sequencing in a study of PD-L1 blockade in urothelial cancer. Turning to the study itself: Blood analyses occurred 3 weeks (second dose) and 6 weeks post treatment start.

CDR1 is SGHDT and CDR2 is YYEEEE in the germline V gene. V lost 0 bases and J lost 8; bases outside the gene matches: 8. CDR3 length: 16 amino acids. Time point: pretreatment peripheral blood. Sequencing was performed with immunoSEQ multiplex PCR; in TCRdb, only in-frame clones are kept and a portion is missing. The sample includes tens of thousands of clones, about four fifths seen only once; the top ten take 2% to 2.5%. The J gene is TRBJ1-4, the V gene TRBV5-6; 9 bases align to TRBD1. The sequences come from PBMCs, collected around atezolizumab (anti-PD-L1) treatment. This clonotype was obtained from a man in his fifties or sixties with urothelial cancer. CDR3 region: CASSLEGQGRREKLFF. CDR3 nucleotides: TGTGCCAGCAGCTTGGAGGGACAGGGCAGACGGGAAAAACTGTTTTTT. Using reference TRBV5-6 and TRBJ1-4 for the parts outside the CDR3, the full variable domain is DAGVTQSPTHLIKTRGQQVTLRCSPKSGHDTVSWYQQALGQGPQFIFQYYEEEERQRGNFPDRFSGHQFPNYSSELNVNALLLGDSALYLCASSLEGQGRREKLFFGSGTQLSVL.